This T cell receptor beta chain comes out of a study of cytomegalovirus exposure and HLA in healthy donors. This clone occurred a few times. The CDR3 is 15 residues long. Germline V gives CDR1 MNHNY, CDR2 SVGAGI (reference sequence). The J segment lost 7 bases and the V segment lost 2 bases, leaving 7 bases of the junction unmatched. PCR involved 60 Vbeta and 13 Jbeta primers. Some clones are missing from TCRdb's copy, which holds only in-frame ones; the method was immunoSEQ multiplex PCR. Altogether more than 95,000 clones are present, 75% to 85% being singletons, with the ten largest covering 10% to 13%.

The specimen was PBMCs. The clonotype was recovered from a woman aged 18-35 years in good health and CMV-seropositive. The chain employs TRBV6-6 and TRBJ2-2, with 7 nucleotides matching TRBD1. This CDR3 is CASSYTTGYGGELFF. In DNA form, the CDR3 reads TGTGCCAGCAGTTACACGACAGGGTATGGCGGGGAGCTGTTTTTT.